The rows below give T cell receptor beta chains drawn from one sample of a study of regulatory T cells in long-lasting Graves disease. TCRdb passed the multiplex PCR reads through MiXCR, listing each CDR3 protein once. Among about 540,000 distinct CDR3 sequences listed, around an eighth were seen once. The data also belong to a second study, concerning T cells in Graves' hyperthyroidism and ophthalmopathy.

Sequencing used peripheral blood mononuclear cells (PBMCs), obtained at new diagnosis, from a patient treated with antithyroid drugs. Receptors were obtained from a man aged 30 to 39 with Graves disease. CDR3s include the opening cysteine and the closing phenylalanine or tryptophan. The D gene is left open where the match is weak. Clone size is stated in some rows and not others, as once, few, many or a class when expanded.

abundance,v_gene,j_gene,d_gene,CDR3nt,CDR3aa
many,TRBV7-9,TRBJ1-5,TRBD1,TGTGCCAGCAGCTCCGAGACAGGGGGAGATCAGCCCCAGCATTTT,CASSSETGGDQPQHF
many,TRBV5-1,TRBJ2-3,.,TGCGCCAGCAGCTTGGACCCCTCGTCAGATACGCAGTATTTT,CASSLDPSSDTQYF
.,TRBV18,TRBJ1-5,.,TGTGCCAGCTCGCCCGGGGATCATCAGCCCCAGCATTTT,CASSPGDHQPQHF
.,TRBV5-1,TRBJ2-2,.,TGCGCCAGCAGCGTACAGGGAGGCACCGGGGAGCTGTTTTTT,CASSVQGGTGELFF
many,TRBV13,TRBJ2-7,TRBD2,TGTGCCGGTCCTAGCGGGGCTCCTTACGAGCAGTACTTC,CAGPSGAPYEQYF
.,TRBV28,TRBJ1-5,.,TGTGCCAGCAGTTTCCTGGAGGTCGAGGGGCCCCAGCATTTT,CASSFLEVEGPQHF
many,TRBV6-1,TRBJ1-5,.,TGTGCCAGCGGCAAGGCAGAGCAGCCCCAGCATTTT,CASGKAEQPQHF
.,TRBV3-1,TRBJ1-5,TRBD1,TGTGCCAGCAGCCCTCAGGGACAGGGGGTAGGCAATCAGCCCCAGCATTTT,CASSPQGQGVGNQPQHF
many,TRBV29-1,TRBJ2-3,.,TGCAGCGTTGAAGGGGACTCGACGGATACGCAGTATTTT,CSVEGDSTDTQYF
many,TRBV28,TRBJ2-7,.,TGTGCCAGCAGTTTCGACGGCCGCAGGGAGCAGTACTTC,CASSFDGRREQYF
.,TRBV18,TRBJ1-5,TRBD1,TGTGCCAGCTCATCTGGACAGGGGGCGGGCAATCAGCCCCAGCATTTT,CASSSGQGAGNQPQHF
many,TRBV12-3/TRBV12-4,TRBJ2-1,TRBD2,TGTGCCAGCACTCCCGGACTAGATGCCTACAATGAGCAGTTCTTC,CASTPGLDAYNEQFF
many,TRBV12-3/TRBV12-4,TRBJ2-5,TRBD2,TGTGCCAGCAGCCTAGCGGACGCGGAGGAGACCCAGTACTTC,CASSLADAEETQYF
many,TRBV6-1,TRBJ1-1,TRBD1,TGTGCCAGCAGTGCCCACAGGGGGAATGAGAGAGCTTTCTTT,CASSAHRGNERAFF
many,TRBV12-3/TRBV12-4,TRBJ1-6,.,TGTGCCAGCAGTTGGGAGGCGACTAATTCACCCCTCCACTTT,CASSWEATNSPLHF
many,TRBV7-3,TRBJ2-1,TRBD2,TGTGCCAGCAGCTCCCTCCTAGCGGGGGTAAGCAATGAGCAGTTCTTC,CASSSLLAGVSNEQFF
few,TRBV29-1,TRBJ2-7,.,TGCAGCGTTGGCCTTGGAGGGTATAGCTCCTACGAGCAGTACTTC,CSVGLGGYSSYEQYF
many,TRBV10-1,TRBJ1-1,TRBD1,TGCGCCAGCAGTTCTGACAGGGAAATCGCTGAAGCTTTCTTT,CASSSDREIAEAFF
.,TRBV5-6,TRBJ2-3,TRBD2,TGTGTCAGCAGCTCGCTAGCGGGACCCGGTGGGGCAGATACGCAGTATTTT,CVSSSLAGPGGADTQYF
many,TRBV6-2/TRBV6-3,TRBJ1-6,TRBD1,TGTGCCAGCCACAGGGGAAGGAATTCACCCCTCCACTTT,CASHRGRNSPLHF